This T cell receptor (beta chain) derives from a study of spatial heterogeneity in lung cancer. A remark on this clonotype: The target antigen is unknown.

Time point specified: sample taken at primary tumor resection. The V gene's germline CDR1 is SGHNT and CDR2 YENEEA. This CDR3 contains 15 residues. Unmatched junction bases numbered 6, after V lost 5 bases and J lost 3 bases. Single TCR cDNA molecules each had their own unique molecular identifier. TCRdb fed the 5' RACE reads into MiXCR, producing one record per CDR3 protein. The table records 40,000 to 45,000 distinct CDR3 sequences, around 13% of them present only once. Study outcomes and limitations: Expanded tumor TCRs that were ubiquitous appeared in blood more at resection than follow-up.

This sequence was found in a male donor with early-stage non-small cell lung cancer. The source was PBMCs, collected at surgery. V gene TRBV11-3 combines with J gene TRBJ2-3; 9 bases fit TRBD1. The CDR3 DNA reads TGTGCCAGCAGCCCCCGGACAGGGGCGACAGATACGCAGTATTTT. It specifies CASSPRTGATDTQYF.